This T cell receptor (beta chain) stems from a study of blood T cell repertoires in COVID-19. Background on the study: There were acute and convalescent COVID-19 samples, and they came from the United States, Italy and Spain. PBMCs, B-cell-depleted T cells, or T cells were the source of the cDNA or gDNA that made up the material.

Patients of the Seattle cohort, enrolled during active infection, were followed longitudinally. Germline lookup yields CDR1 PRHDT and CDR2 FYEKMQ (reference sequence). With 6 bases clipped from V and 3 bases from J, the junction kept 8 bases outside the gene matches. The CDR3 contains 14 residues. Authors' analysis steps: Estimation of nucleated cell counts relied on the amplification of reference gene primers. Assay used: immunoSEQ multiplex PCR; TCRdb lists only in-frame clones, some missing. The V and J calls and clone size were taken over from that table, and D and trimming were inferred from the DNA. The repertoire has approximately 150,000 clones, more than 65% of them found once; the top ten carry about 7.8%.

V is TRBV13 and J is TRBJ2-7, with TRBD2 identical over 7 bases. The sample was peripheral blood. The TCR originated in a woman aged 55-69 years with COVID-19, enrolled during active disease. The CDR3 DNA sequence: TGTGCCAGCAGTCCCGGGAGGACTAACTACGAGCAGTACTTC. It yields the protein CASSPGRTNYEQYF.